The present entry profiles one TCR beta chain with its context. The data stem from a study of T cells in women clearing cervical HPV infection. TCRdb's table, derived via immunoSEQ multiplex PCR, lists solely in-frame clones and lacks some. The sample has tens of thousands of clones. The sample comprised blood buffy coat. This TCR was recovered from a woman between 18 and 70 years old with a cervical HPV16 infection that either progressed to CIN3+ or cleared (not recorded which).

Partial CDR3 DNA: TGTGCCATCAGTGGGGGCTCAGGGGTTCTTTATGGC. It specifies CAISGGSGVLYG. From start to end, the CDR3 is CAISGGSGVLYGYTF. This chain joins TRBV10-3 and TRBJ1-2, with D possibly TRBD1 on 6 matching bases. The read is 3 residues too short to cover the CDR3 end, so that end is filled in from the germline J gene. CDR1 and CDR2 from the germline V gene are ENHRY and SYGVKD. V was clipped by 4 bases and J by 5 bases, with 17 bases between them. The CDR3 runs to 15 residues.